This T cell receptor beta chain was observed in a study of regulatory T cells in long-lasting Graves disease (dated by TCRdb to the early 2020s). In the study overall: Persistent Graves' disease was defined as persistently positive TSH receptor autoantibodies together with antithyroid drug treatment for over 5 years. The study was registered as a clinical trial and conducted in China. A total of about 33 samples underwent TCR sequencing, from about 13 patients with persistent Graves' disease and roughly 20 patients with newly diagnosed Graves' disease. In the clinical cohort, patients with persistent Graves' disease had used antithyroid drugs for an average of about 9.4 years. Peripheral blood TCR sequencing and RNA sequencing compared persistent Graves' disease patients with newly diagnosed Graves' disease patients.

This clonotype was seen a handful of times. Its antigen remains unidentified. No quality values exist for individual bases; no much larger clone is one base distant. The time point label here, explained by the study, means: persistent/refractory GD, antithyroid drugs over 5 years with positive TRAb. RNA was extracted from PBMCs in TRIzol for both TCR sequencing and RNA sequencing. The diagnosis of Graves' disease followed American Thyroid Association guidelines. Recruitment of patients was carried out at an endocrinology department in Xi'an, China. Each patient gave roughly 10 milliliters of peripheral blood, collected in an EDTA anticoagulant tube. Ficoll Paque Plus density gradient separation was used to isolate PBMCs, and no further T cell sorting was performed. An Agilent 2100 Bioanalyzer and agarose gel were used to check RNA quality, while a NanoDrop 2000 measured RNA concentration. The paper's findings and limits, for the study overall: Patients with persistent disease shared more public clonotypes (fewer than 3,000) than newly diagnosed patients did (more than 900). Because the primary lesion, thyroid tissue, could not be accessed, the study looked at peripheral blood alone. Compared with newly diagnosed patients, persistent Graves' disease patients had lower TCR Shannon entropy and fewer highly expanded clones, which suggests clonal expansion. Persistent disease showed preferential use of TRBV28, TRBJ1-2 and TRBJ2-5, whereas newly diagnosed disease favored TRBV20-1 and TRBJ2-1. The small sample size was acknowledged by the authors as a limitation that may reduce accuracy. Sequencing and analysis were restricted to the TCR beta chain.

The CDR3 starts with the cysteine, ends with the phenylalanine, and has 14 residues. Left in the record is the CDR3 DNA by itself, 42 bases read in frame from the first base. The germline V gene (reference sequence) yields SEHNR for CDR1 and FQNEAQ for CDR2. V is clipped by 3 bases and J by 8 bases, and the sequence between their germline boundaries is 13 bases long. Receptors were amplified or captured by multiplex PCR. The sequencer listed for this sample is Illumina HiSeq 4000. To build TCR beta libraries, CDR3 regions were amplified by Arm-PCR using iRepertoire HTBI primers. Before sequencing, the PCR products underwent gel purification. As for the authors' bioinformatics: A total of under 80 TRBV and 14 TRBJ segments were identified across samples and were used for gene usage analysis of CDR3 amino acid clonotypes. Filtered high-quality paired reads were merged into contigs using COPE and FqMerger. BLAST was used to align contigs to IMGT TRBV, TRBD and TRBJ reference genes, and CDR3 was defined according to IMGT. Highly expanded clones were defined as clonotypes with a frequency above 0.1%. Shannon entropy served as the measure of repertoire diversity, while the Gini coefficient captured V-J evenness. A clonotype was considered public if more than one individual shared it. TCRdb ran its own pipeline on the public reads, namely fastp trimming at Q25 and MiXCR clone calling, and kept in-frame beta chains. Records with the same CDR3 protein are collapsed into one entry carrying the most frequent genes and DNA. The V and J calls and clone size are TCRdb's, not the authors'. The sample includes around 460,000 distinct CDR3 sequences, with roughly 23% observed a single time. The ten largest clonotypes hold around 13% of the sample.

The receptor was derived from a female donor with Graves disease. Recombination joined TRBV7-9 with TRBJ1-4, and possibly TRBD1, on 6 matching bases. The sequencing here drew on peripheral blood mononuclear cells (PBMCs), taken when the disease was refractory, from a patient treated with antithyroid drugs. Here the CDR3 is given as CASSFFAGEEKLFF. DNA sequence: TGTGCCAGCAGCTTTTTCGCAGGGGAGGAAAAACTGTTTTTT.